A selection of T cell receptor beta chains follows, all from one sample in a study of shared clonotypes between healthy human individuals. TCRdb's table, derived via immunoSEQ multiplex PCR, lists solely in-frame clones and lacks some. This repertoire shows under 1 million clones, around 96% found once; its top ten account for around 0.21%. Material: naive CD8+ T cells sorted from blood. The receptors were sampled from a young man in good health. CDR3s include the opening cysteine and the closing phenylalanine or tryptophan. A D gene is named only where the DNA matches it firmly.

-,TRBV29-1,CSAEGGNTEAFF
TRBD2,TRBV5-6,CASSLVGTSGNF
-,TRBV14,CASSSERGLPTETQYF
-,TRBV27,CASSLPPIRGPQHF
-,TRBV7-8,CASSLVRGLREGIYNEQFF
-,TRBV29-1,CSLRRTRHTSTDTQYF
TRBD2,TRBV29-1,CSVSAGGPYNEQFF
TRBD2,TRBV4-1,CASSPNLAGGGQNNPYEQYF
-,TRBV5-4,CASSTGTSYEQYF
TRBD2,TRBV10-1,CASSPVRDPGGEQYF
TRBD1,TRBV7-3,CASSLGGQGSEQYF
-,TRBV7-9,CASSSITSPVSNEQFF
-,TRBV4-1,CASSQRAANQPQHF
-,TRBV28,CASSRAARIRGGYTF
-,TRBV20-1,CSARVVFEQFF
-,TRBV7-9,CASSLGQTQYF
-,TRBV5-6,CASSFVNEQYF
TRBD2,TRBV10-2,CASSLEISGRSYEQYF
TRBD1,TRBV29-1,CSVPLNRQGARPNEQFF
-,TRBV15,CATSSSRGTQPQHF
TRBD1,TRBV4-1,CASSHYTGDAQPQHF
-,TRBV7-9,CASSSTAGNGETQYF
-,TRBV5-1,CASSLENGGQQETQYF
TRBD1,TRBV7-2,CASSLNRGPGETQYF
-,TRBV10-2,CASSEGIGYTEAFF
-,TRBV4-1,CASSQEGWELFF
TRBD1,TRBV12-5,CASAPGQGWQYNEQFF
-,TRBV6-7,CASRVPSGTFMNTEAFF
-,TRBV19,CASSLRARNEKLFF
-,TRBV6-1,CASDPYGAQETQYF
-,TRBV27,CASIPLETQYF
-,TRBV29-1,CSVEGGAANEQFF
TRBD1,TRBV15,CATSGDRGRGETQYF